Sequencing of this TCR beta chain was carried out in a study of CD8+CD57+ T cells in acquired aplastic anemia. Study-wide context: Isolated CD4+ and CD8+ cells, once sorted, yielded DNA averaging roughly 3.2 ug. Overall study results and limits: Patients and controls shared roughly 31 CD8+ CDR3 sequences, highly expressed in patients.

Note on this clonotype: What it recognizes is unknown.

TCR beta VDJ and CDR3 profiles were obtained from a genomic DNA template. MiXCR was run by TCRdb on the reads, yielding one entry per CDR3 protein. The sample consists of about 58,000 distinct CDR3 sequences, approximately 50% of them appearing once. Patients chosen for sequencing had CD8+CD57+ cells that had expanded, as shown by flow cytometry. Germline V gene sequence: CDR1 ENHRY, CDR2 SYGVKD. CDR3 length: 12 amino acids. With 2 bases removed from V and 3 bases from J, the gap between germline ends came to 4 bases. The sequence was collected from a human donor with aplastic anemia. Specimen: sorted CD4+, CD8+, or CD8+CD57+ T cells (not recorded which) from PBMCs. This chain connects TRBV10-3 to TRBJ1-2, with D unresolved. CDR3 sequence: CAISERDYGYTF. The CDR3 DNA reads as TGTGCCATCAGTGAGCGGGACTATGGCTACACCTTC.